This record concerns one TCR beta chain sequence. The sample is drawn from a study of blood T cell repertoires in COVID-19. Libraries were prepared by immunoSEQ multiplex PCR; TCRdb keeps only in-frame clonotypes and omits some of them. Of 150,000 to 160,000 clones listed, about 86% are singletons. The clonotype was recovered from a woman aged 55-69 years with acute or convalescent COVID-19. The sample consisted of peripheral blood.

The CDR3 nucleotides are TGCGCCAGCAGCCTCTCGGCAGACAGTGGAAATGAAAAACTGTTTTTT. Its translation is CASSLSADSGNEKLFF. The chain combines TRBV5-1 with TRBJ1-4, with D maybe TRBD1 (5 bases). The germline gives CDR1 SGHRS, CDR2 YFSETQ. CDR3 length: 16 amino acids. Trimming pared 4 bases from V and 5 bases from J, leaving 18 bases between.